The 25 T cell receptor beta chains given below trace back to one sample, sequenced in a study of blood T cell repertoires in COVID-19. The protocol was immunoSEQ multiplex PCR, while the TCRdb copy is restricted to in-frame clones and leaves out a portion. The data hold 200,000 to 250,000 clones, with almost 90% observed a single time. Material for sequencing was peripheral blood. These receptors were taken from a man younger than 35 with active or convalescent COVID-19.

The chain has TRBV4-3 and TRBJ2-7, with 11 bases lining up with TRBD2. The length of the CDR3 is 15 residues. With V trimmed by 5 bases and J by 4 bases, 7 bases remained unmatched. CDR1 is LGHNA and CDR2 is YSLEER in the germline V gene. The CDR3 loop is CASSYQLAGEYEQYF. The CDR3 DNA sequence: TGCGCCAGCAGCTACCAACTAGCGGGAGAGTACGAGCAGTACTTC.

The chain couples TRBV10-1 to TRBJ2-2, with a tentative D call TRBD2 (6 bases). The CDR3 sequence is 12 residues long. Deletions cut 7 bases from V and 5 bases from J, with 8 bases between. Germline V lookup: CDR1 WNHNN, CDR2 SYGVQD (reference sequence). The CDR3 bases are TGCGCCAGCAACGGGGGAACCGGGGAGCTGTTTTTT. Encoded protein: CASNGGTGELFF.

This chain joins TRBV3-1 (or the pseudogene TRBV3-2) and TRBJ1-2; D is perhaps TRBD1 (5 bases). Per the germline V gene, CDR1 is LGHDT and CDR2 is YNNKEL (reference sequence). The CDR3 is 14 amino acids. Trimming shortened V by 2 bases and J by 2 bases, and 9 bases separated the two germline ends. For the CDR3, the DNA is TGTGCCAGCAGCCAAAGGACATTAAACTATGGCTACACCTTC. Protein sequence: CASSQRTLNYGYTF.

The rearrangement joins TRBV19 to TRBJ1-1; maybe TRBD1 (6 bases). CDR1 is LNHDA, CDR2 SQIVND, per germline (reference sequence). CDR3 length: 15 amino acids. With 3 bases removed from V and 4 bases from J, the gap between germline ends came to 15 bases. The CDR3 bases are TGTGCCAGTAGTATCCGGACAGTCAGGGGCACTGAAGCTTTCTTT. It yields the protein CASSIRTVRGTEAFF.

V gene TRBV6-4 combines with J gene TRBJ2-3, with D possibly TRBD2 on 8 matching bases. V was trimmed by 5 bases and J by 2 bases, leaving 23 bases between them. Germline V gene data show CDR1 as MRHNA and CDR2 as SNTAGT. CDR3 length: 18 amino acids. Written as DNA, the CDR3 is TGTGCCAGCAGTCAAACAGGGGACGGGACTAGAAACACAGATACGCAGTATTTT. This sequence encodes CASSQTGDGTRNTDTQYF.

V and J are TRBV27 and TRBJ1-5; perhaps TRBD1 as D (6 bases). Germline loops: CDR1 MNHEY, CDR2 SMNVEV (reference sequence). The CDR3 covers 16 residues. With 2 bases removed from V and 0 bases from J, the gap between germline ends came to 11 bases. This CDR3 reads CASSLVGQYSNQPQHF. As DNA, the CDR3 is TGTGCCAGCAGTTTAGTCGGACAGTATAGCAATCAGCCCCAGCATTTT.

In nucleotides, the CDR3 is TGTGCCAGCAGCTTGAATTCGGGGGGCAATCAGCCCCAGCATTTT. Residues: CASSLNSGGNQPQHF. The chain employs TRBV7-8 and TRBJ1-5; possible D gene TRBD1, 5 bases. Trimming cost V 3 bases and J 2 bases, with 11 bases left between them. Germline V gene sequence: CDR1 SGHVS, CDR2 FQNEAQ. The CDR3 has 15 amino acids. Filled out from reference TRBV7-8 and TRBJ1-5, the complete variable domain reads GAGVSQSPRYKVAKRGQDVALRCDPISGHVSLFWYQQALGQGPEFLTYFQNEAQLDKSGLPSDRFFAERPEGSVSTLKIQRTQQEDSAVYLCASSLNSGGNQPQHFGDGTRLSIL.

This clone was recorded once. The chain links TRBV5-5 to TRBJ1-6; perhaps TRBD1 as D (5 bases). This CDR3 contains 15 residues. Between the trimmed V and J ends, which lost 3 bases and 10 bases, there was a span of 17 bases. Germline CDR1 SGHKS, CDR2 YYEKEE (reference sequence). The DNA of the CDR3 is TGTGCCAGCAGCTGGACACCCCAGCGCAACTCACCCCTCCACTTT. It is translated as CASSWTPQRNSPLHF.

J is TRBJ2-5 and V is TRBV5-1, with D possibly matching TRBD1 (5 bases). The germline CDR1 and CDR2 sequences are SGHRS and YFSETQ. V was clipped by 3 bases and J by 0 bases, with 15 bases between them. This CDR3 contains 16 residues. CDR3 DNA: TGCGCCAGCAGCTACCCGACAGCCTCAGACCAAGAGACCCAGTACTTC. Translation: CASSYPTASDQETQYF. Drawing the rest from reference TRBV5-1 and TRBJ2-5, the complete variable domain is KAGVTQTPRYLIKTRGQQVTLSCSPISGHRSVSWYQQTPGQGLQFLFEYFSETQRNKGNFPGRFSGRQFSNSRSEMNVSTLELGDSALYLCASSYPTASDQETQYFGPGTRLLVL.

The chain recombines TRBV19 with TRBJ1-1; TRBD1 matches 8 bases. The CDR3 has 15 residues. CDR1 is LNHDA, CDR2 SQIVND, per germline (reference sequence). The J segment lost 6 bases and the V segment lost 4 bases, leaving 10 bases of the junction unmatched. CDR3 nucleotide sequence: TGTGCCAGTAGTACAATCCAGGGGGCGTCAGCTGAAGCTTTCTTT. Residues: CASSTIQGASAEAFF.

The chain has TRBV5-1 and TRBJ2-7; 13 bases are a match to TRBD2. The CDR3 sequence is 17 residues long. V gave up 4 bases and J gave up 0 bases; unmatched junction bases: 7. CDR1 is SGHRS, CDR2 YFSETQ, per germline. CDR3 protein: CASSGLAGALNSYEQYF. The CDR3 nucleotides read TGCGCCAGCAGCGGACTAGCGGGAGCCTTAAACTCCTACGAGCAGTACTTC.

The chain links TRBV6-6 to TRBJ2-7; 9 bases agree with TRBD2. Looked up from germline, CDR1 is MNHNY and CDR2 is SVGAGI (reference sequence). This CDR3 is 16 amino acids long. The V gene end was trimmed by 4 bases and the J gene end by 1 base; junction bases not matched to a gene: 8. The CDR3 sequence: CASSSRAGGGSYEQYF. The CDR3 DNA is TGTGCCAGCAGTTCTCGAGCGGGAGGCGGATCCTACGAGCAGTACTTC.

The chain joins TRBV19 to TRBJ1-1; D is possibly TRBD1 (5 bases). The CDR3 contains 18 residues. With 1 base removed from V and 0 bases from J, the gap between germline ends came to 18 bases. The germline V gene encodes CDR1 LNHDA and CDR2 SQIVND (reference sequence). In DNA form, the CDR3 reads TGTGCCAGTAGTATAGGCCTAAGATCCCGGGGGTTGAACACTGAAGCTTTCTTT. Translated, it gives CASSIGLRSRGLNTEAFF.

The chain employs TRBV6-5 and TRBJ1-1; TRBD1 is a possible D gene (6 bases). Germline V gene sequence: CDR1 MNHEY, CDR2 SVGAGI. The CDR3 consists of 14 residues. The V gene lost 4 bases and the J gene lost 3 bases, with 12 bases spanning the gap. Here the CDR3 DNA reads TGTGCCAGCAGTTCCGGGGGGCTTGACACTGAAGCTTTCTTT. It is translated as CASSSGGLDTEAFF.

J is TRBJ2-3 and V is TRBV10-1; TRBD1 matches at 9 bases. After removal of 8 bases from V and 4 bases from J, the junction contained 7 bases not matched to a gene. The CDR3 has 14 amino acids. CDR1 WNHNN and CDR2 SYGVQD come from the germline V gene (reference sequence). The CDR3 region has the DNA TGCGCCAGCGGGACAGGGACGGGGGCAGATACGCAGTATTTT. This sequence encodes CASGTGTGADTQYF.

This clone is a singleton in its sample. The chain couples TRBV30 to TRBJ2-5, with 7 bases that match TRBD2. This CDR3 is 15 amino acids long. CDR1 GTSNPN and CDR2 SVGIG come from the germline V gene (reference sequence). The V and J ends lost 0 bases and 1 base, in that order; junction bases with no gene match: 5. CDR3 nucleotide sequence: TGTGCCTGGAGTGTGGGGCTAGCGGCCCAAGAGACCCAGTACTTC. Protein: CAWSVGLAAQETQYF.

This clone turned up a few times. This chain joins TRBV15 and TRBJ1-1; D remains unclear. CDR3 length equals 13 residues. V was cut by 3 bases and J by 4 bases, with 9 bases left in between. Germline V CDR1 and CDR2: LNHNV, YYDKDF (reference sequence). CDR3 in DNA: TGTGCCACCAGCAGGGGAGAGGGCACTGAAGCTTTCTTT. The encoded protein is CATSRGEGTEAFF.

This chain uses TRBV2 with TRBJ1-4, with 8 bases lining up with TRBD1. The V and J ends lost 6 bases and 5 bases, in that order; junction bases with no gene match: 8. Germline-derived CDR1 and CDR2 are SNHLY and FYNNEI. There are 15 residues in the CDR3. In DNA form, the CDR3 reads TGTGCCAGCAGCCCGACAGGGGCAAAAAATGAAAAACTGTTTTTT. Its protein is CASSPTGAKNEKLFF.

The chain couples TRBV10-3 to TRBJ1-2; D unresolved. Trimming took 7 bases from V and 8 from J, leaving 17 bases between them. Germline V gene data show CDR1 as ENHRY and CDR2 as SYGVKD. The CDR3 contains 13 residues. CDR3 nucleotide sequence: TGTGCCATCAAGAGAGCCGCCGTAAAAGGCTACACCTTC. It specifies CAIKRAAVKGYTF.

This chain links TRBV7-8 with TRBJ1-2; possibly TRBD1 for D (5 bases). Germline CDR1 is SGHVS and CDR2 is FQNEAQ. This CDR3 region has 14 residues. The V end was cut by 2 bases, the J end by 3 bases, with 10 bases between. As DNA, the CDR3 is TGTGCCAGCAGCTTAAGTGGAGGGGACTATGGCTACACCTTC. It is translated as CASSLSGGDYGYTF.

J is TRBJ2-3 and V is TRBV5-1; 7 bases line up with TRBD1. Per the germline V gene, CDR1 is SGHRS and CDR2 is YFSETQ. The CDR3 consists of 14 residues. The V and J ends lost 5 bases and 4 bases, in that order; junction bases with no gene match: 7. The CDR3 sequence: CASRSTQGADTQYF. The DNA for the CDR3 is TGCGCCAGCAGGTCGACGCAGGGGGCAGATACGCAGTATTTT.

This clone appeared once. The V and J genes are TRBV19 and TRBJ2-5; D is perhaps TRBD1 (5 bases). Looked up from germline, CDR1 is LNHDA and CDR2 is SQIVND (reference sequence). The CDR3 is 14 residues long. The V end lost 3 bases, the J end lost 5 bases, and 13 bases lay between the germline ends. Here the CDR3 reads CASSISRVRETQYF. DNA for the CDR3: TGTGCCAGTAGTATTTCCAGGGTGAGGGAGACCCAGTACTTC.

V usage is TRBV3-1 (or the pseudogene TRBV3-2) and J usage is TRBJ1-4; D is undetermined. The CDR3 contains 17 residues. Germline CDR1 LGHDT, CDR2 YNNKEL (reference sequence). Trimming removed 4 bases from V and 8 bases from J, with 23 bases in between. Here the CDR3 DNA reads TGTGCCAGCAGCCCCCGGGAGCACTTGGATGCCCACGAAAAACTGTTTTTT. Protein: CASSPREHLDAHEKLFF.

The chain couples TRBV15 to TRBJ1-1, with TRBD1 matching over 9 bases. Germline V gives CDR1 LNHNV, CDR2 YYDKDF (reference sequence). Losses at the gene ends were 7 bases for V and 9 bases for J; bases not matched to a gene: 3. The CDR3 sequence is 11 residues long. The CDR3, as DNA: TGTGCCACCACAGGGACAGGGCAAGCTTTCTTT. Translating it yields CATTGTGQAFF.

This rearrangement joins TRBV30 to TRBJ1-5, with D perhaps matching TRBD1 (5 bases). Germline CDR1 GTSNPN, CDR2 SVGIG (reference sequence). This CDR3 is built from 13 residues. The V and J ends lost 1 base and 7 bases respectively, with 11 bases between them. The CDR3 sequence: CAWSDQGVQPQHF. The CDR3 nucleotides are TGTGCCTGGAGTGACCAGGGTGTCCAGCCCCAGCATTTT. Looking up the rest from reference TRBV30 and TRBJ1-5 gives the full variable domain: SQTIHQWPATLVQPVGSPLSLECTVEGTSNPNLYWYRQAAGRGLQLLFYSVGIGQISSEVPQNLSASRPQDRQFILSSKKLLLSDSGFYLCAWSDQGVQPQHFGDGTRLSIL.